The TCR beta chain under discussion was sequenced for a study of beta chain features in type 1 diabetes. Study-wide context: All samples combined gave 107,917,701 sorted cells for examination.

The collection from each donor was one heparinised blood draw averaging about 110 mL. Sorting that relied on CD45RO/CCR7/CD25/CD127/CD95/CD27 yielded CD4+ naive, central memory, regulatory and stem cell-like memory cells. The germline V gene encodes CDR1 SGHDN and CDR2 FVKESK. V was cut by 4 bases and J by 2 bases, with 14 bases left in between. This CDR3 region has 15 residues. The investigators reverse transcribed all of the isolated RNA, so they sequenced expressed TCRB transcripts. Using immunoSEQ multiplex PCR, the repertoire was profiled, and TCRdb retains in-frame clones only, with some absent. The sample holds 300,000 to 350,000 clones, less than 15% seen once.

This sequence joins TRBV14 and TRBJ1-1; D is uncertain. This sequence was found in a man aged 25-45 years in good health. Sequenced input: central memory CD4+ T cells from blood. This CDR3 is CASSLTDLSNTEAFF. The CDR3 nucleotides are TGTGCCAGCAGCCTTACAGACCTTTCTAACACTGAAGCTTTCTTT.